This TCR beta chain is from a study of blood T cell repertoires in COVID-19. Study summary: The United States, Italy and Spain provided the acute and convalescent COVID-19 samples. Nucleic acid was either cDNA or gDNA, and it came from T cells, B-cell-depleted T cells, or PBMCs.

Original processing methods: For nucleated cells, counts were estimated from reference gene primer amplification. Generated by immunoSEQ multiplex PCR, the TCRdb table keeps only in-frame clones and is missing some. The V and J calls and clone size come from that table; D and trimming were worked out from the DNA. The table lists roughly 100,000 clones, approximately 90% of them singletons. This clone has just one count. Per germline, CDR1 MNHEY and CDR2 SMNVEV (reference sequence). Trimming took off 3 bases at V and 0 bases at J, with 4 bases between the two ends. CDR3 length: 13 residues. The sequence derives from a woman of 80 years or more with acute or convalescent COVID-19. The sequenced sample was peripheral blood. This chain joins TRBV27 and TRBJ2-3, with D hard to call. The CDR3 sequence is CASSFSSTDTQYF. CDR3 nucleotides: TGTGCCAGCAGTTTTTCTAGCACAGATACGCAGTATTTT.